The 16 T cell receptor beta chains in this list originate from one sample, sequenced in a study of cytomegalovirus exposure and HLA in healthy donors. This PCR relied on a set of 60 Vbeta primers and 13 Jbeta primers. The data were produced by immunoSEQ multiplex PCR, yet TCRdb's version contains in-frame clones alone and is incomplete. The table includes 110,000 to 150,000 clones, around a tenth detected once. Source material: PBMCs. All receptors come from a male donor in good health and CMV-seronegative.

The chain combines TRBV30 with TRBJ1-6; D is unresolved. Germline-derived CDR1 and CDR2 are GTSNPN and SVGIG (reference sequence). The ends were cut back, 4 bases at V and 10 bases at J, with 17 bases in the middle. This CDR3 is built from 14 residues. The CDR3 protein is CAWTPGITASPLHF. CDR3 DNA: TGTGCCTGGACACCGGGAATCACGGCCTCACCCCTCCACTTT.

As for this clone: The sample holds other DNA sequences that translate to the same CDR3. The CDR3 DNA sequence: TGTGCCAGCAGCCCCGGAGGGGTGGACACCATATATTTT. Residues: CASSPGGVDTIYF. The chain joins TRBV9 to TRBJ1-3; a possible D gene is TRBD1 (5 bases). The CDR3 runs 13 residues. The V gene's germline CDR1 is SGDLS and CDR2 YYNGEE. V was trimmed by 4 bases and J by 8 bases, leaving 13 bases between them.

CDR3 loop: CASGPWTSGRETIYEQYF. In DNA form, the CDR3 reads TGTGCCAGCGGCCCCTGGACTAGCGGGAGGGAAACGATCTACGAGCAGTACTTC. This chain joins TRBV7-2 and TRBJ2-7; 15 bases line up with TRBD2. CDR3 length: 18 residues. The trim removed 8 bases at V and 3 bases at J, leaving 14 bases unmatched. Germline V lookup: CDR1 SGHTA, CDR2 FQGNSA. The variable domain in full, with the rest retrieved from reference TRBV7-2 and TRBJ2-7, is GAGVSQSPSNKVTEKGKDVELRCDPISGHTALYWYRQSLGQGLEFLIYFQGNSAPDKSGLPSDRFSAERTGGSVSTLTIQRTQQEDSAVYLCASGPWTSGRETIYEQYFGPGTRLTVT.

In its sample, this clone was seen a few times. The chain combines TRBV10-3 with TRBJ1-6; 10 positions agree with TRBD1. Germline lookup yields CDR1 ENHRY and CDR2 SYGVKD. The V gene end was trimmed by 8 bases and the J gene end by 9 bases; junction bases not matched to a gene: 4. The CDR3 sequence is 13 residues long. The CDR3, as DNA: TGTGCCATCCACGGGACAGGGGCTTCACCCCTCCACTTT. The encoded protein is CAIHGTGASPLHF.

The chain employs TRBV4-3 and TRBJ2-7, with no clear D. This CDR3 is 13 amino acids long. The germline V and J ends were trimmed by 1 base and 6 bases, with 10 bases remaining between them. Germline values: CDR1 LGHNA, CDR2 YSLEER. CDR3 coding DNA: TGCGCCAGCAGCCAAGCTGTTGGGCTCGAGCAGTACTTC. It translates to CASSQAVGLEQYF.

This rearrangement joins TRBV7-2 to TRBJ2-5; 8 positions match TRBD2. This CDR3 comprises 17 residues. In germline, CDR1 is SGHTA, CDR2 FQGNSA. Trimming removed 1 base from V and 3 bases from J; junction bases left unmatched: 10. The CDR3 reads CASSLVTGPGGEETQYF. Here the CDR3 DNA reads TGTGCCAGCAGCTTAGTGACCGGGCCCGGGGGGGAAGAGACCCAGTACTTC.

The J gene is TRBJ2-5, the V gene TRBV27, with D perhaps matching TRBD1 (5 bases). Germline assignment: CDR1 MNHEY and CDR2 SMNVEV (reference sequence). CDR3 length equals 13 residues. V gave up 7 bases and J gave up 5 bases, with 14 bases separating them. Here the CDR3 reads CASKGIRSETQYF. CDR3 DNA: TGTGCCAGCAAGGGGATTAGGAGCGAGACCCAGTACTTC.

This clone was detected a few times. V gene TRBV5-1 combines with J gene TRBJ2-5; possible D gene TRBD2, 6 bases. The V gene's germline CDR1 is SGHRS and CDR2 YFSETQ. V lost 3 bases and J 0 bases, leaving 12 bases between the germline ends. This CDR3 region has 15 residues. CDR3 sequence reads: CASSWGLINQETQYF. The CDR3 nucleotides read TGCGCCAGCAGCTGGGGACTTATCAACCAAGAGACCCAGTACTTC.

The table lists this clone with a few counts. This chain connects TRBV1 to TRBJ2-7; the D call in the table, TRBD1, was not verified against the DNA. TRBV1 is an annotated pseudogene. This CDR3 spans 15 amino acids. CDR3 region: CTSSQSGTGGFEQYF. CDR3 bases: TGCACCAGCAGCCAGTCCGGGACAGGGGGCTTCGAGCAGTACTTC.

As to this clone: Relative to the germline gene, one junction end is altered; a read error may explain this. CDR3 residues: CASSYVPGHYTF. CDR3 DNA sequence: TGTGCAAGCAGCTACGTCCCAGGTCACTACACCTTC. The V and J genes are TRBV7-9 and TRBJ1-2; D is ambiguous. From germline, CDR1 is SEHNR and CDR2 FQNEAQ (reference sequence). CDR3 length: 12 amino acids.

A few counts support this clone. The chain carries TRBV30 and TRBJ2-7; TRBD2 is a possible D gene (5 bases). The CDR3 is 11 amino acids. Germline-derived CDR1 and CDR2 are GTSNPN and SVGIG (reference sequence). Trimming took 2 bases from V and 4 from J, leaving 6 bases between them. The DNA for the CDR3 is TGTGCCTGGAGTATAGCGTACGAGCAGTACTTC. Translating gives CAWSIAYEQYF.

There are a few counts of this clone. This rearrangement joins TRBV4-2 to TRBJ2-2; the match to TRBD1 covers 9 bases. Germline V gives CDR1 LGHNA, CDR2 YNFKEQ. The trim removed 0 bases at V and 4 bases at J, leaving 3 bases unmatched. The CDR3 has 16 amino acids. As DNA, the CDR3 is TGTGCCAGCAGCCAAGATGGGGACAGGGCCACCGGGGAGCTGTTTTTT. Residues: CASSQDGDRATGELFF.

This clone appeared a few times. The CDR3 DNA reads as TGTGCCAGCAGCTCCCGGAAACTCCGGGACACCGACGAGCAGTACTTC. Translating gives CASSSRKLRDTDEQYF. The chain carries TRBV21-1 and TRBJ2-7; the D call TRBD1 from the table was never checked on the DNA. TRBV21-1 is deemed a pseudogene. CDR3 length: 16 amino acids.

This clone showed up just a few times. CDR3 amino acids: CASSLGIAGKSYNEQFF. In DNA, the CDR3 is TGTGCCAGCAGCTTAGGGATTGCGGGCAAGTCCTACAATGAGCAGTTCTTC. V gene TRBV7-6 combines with J gene TRBJ2-1, with D perhaps matching TRBD2 (5 bases). With 1 base removed from V and 1 base from J, the gap between germline ends came to 14 bases. The germline V gene has CDR1 SGHVS and CDR2 FNYEAQ. The length of the CDR3 is 17 residues.

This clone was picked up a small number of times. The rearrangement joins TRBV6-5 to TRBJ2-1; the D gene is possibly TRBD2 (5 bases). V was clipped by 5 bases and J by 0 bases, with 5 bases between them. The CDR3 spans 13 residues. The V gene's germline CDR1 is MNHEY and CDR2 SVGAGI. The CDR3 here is CASSRDSYNEQFF. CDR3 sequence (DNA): TGTGCCAGCAGTCGGGACTCCTACAATGAGCAGTTCTTC.

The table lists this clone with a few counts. The CDR3 spells CASSNRRDSGNTIYF. The CDR3 DNA reads as TGTGCCAGCAGTAACCGACGGGACTCTGGAAACACCATATATTTT. The chain carries TRBV6-6 and TRBJ1-3; unclear D gene. This CDR3 region has 15 residues. V lost 5 bases and J lost 0, with 11 bases in between. Germline CDR1 MNHNY, CDR2 SVGAGI (reference sequence).